The 5 T cell receptor beta chains below all came from one sample that was sequenced in a study of metastatic and nonmetastatic thyroid tumors. No patient received treatment before thyroid surgery. Using MiXCR, TCRdb re-called clones from the PCR reads. Among around 20,000 clones listed, roughly 33% were seen once. Sequencing input: adjacent normal tissue. The origin of the receptors is a female donor with papillary thyroid cancer or a benign thyroid nodule (not recorded which). Some clones in this sample may be carry-over from other donors' samples.

This chain links TRBV2 with TRBJ2-7, with D perhaps matching TRBD1 or TRBD2 (5 bases each). The CDR3 is made up of 15 amino acids. V was clipped by 5 bases and J by 0 bases, with 14 bases between them. Germline V gives CDR1 SNHLY, CDR2 FYNNEI. The CDR3: CASSPRDRSSYEQYF. As DNA, the CDR3 is TGTGCCAGCAGTCCCCGGGACCGAAGCTCCTACGAGCAGTACTTC.

In this sample, this clone turned up once. The V call is TRBV20-1, the J call TRBJ2-2; 12 bases agree with TRBD1. This CDR3 comprises 19 residues. Germline CDR1 is DFQATT and CDR2 is SNEGSKA (reference sequence). Unmatched junction bases numbered 12, after V lost 0 bases and J lost 4 bases. CDR3 DNA: TGCAGTGCTAGAGATAGCGCGGGGACAGGGGGCCGCGGCACCGGGGAGCTGTTTTTT. It specifies CSARDSAGTGGRGTGELFF.

This clone was seen ten or more times. V is TRBV29-1 and J is TRBJ2-3, with 15 nucleotides matching TRBD2. CDR1 SQVTM and CDR2 ANQGSEA come from the germline V gene. The length of the CDR3 is 15 residues. With 7 bases clipped from V and 6 bases from J, the junction kept 8 bases outside the gene matches. Here the CDR3 reads CSAPGTSGGPDTQYF. The CDR3 DNA is TGCAGCGCCCCCGGGACTAGCGGGGGGCCGGATACGCAGTATTTT.

This clone is medium-sized (0.01 to 0.1%). V and J are TRBV28 and TRBJ1-1; 9 bases are shared with TRBD1. The CDR3 has 14 residues. Germline V gene data show CDR1 as MDHEN and CDR2 as SYDVKM. V was pared by 11 bases and J by 5 bases, with 12 bases of the junction left unmatched. The CDR3: CASGFTGQGTEAFF. The CDR3 bases are TGTGCCTCTGGGTTTACAGGACAGGGGACTGAAGCTTTCTTT.

The chain has TRBV28 and TRBJ2-6, with D maybe TRBD1 (7 bases). Germline assignment: CDR1 MDHEN and CDR2 SYDVKM. Trimming stripped 3 bases from V and 2 bases from J, with 17 bases between. This CDR3 is 18 amino acids long. In nucleotides, the CDR3 is TGTGCCAGCAGTTTCCCCCAGGGGGGAAGGGCTGGGGCCAACGTCCTGACTTTC. This sequence encodes CASSFPQGGRAGANVLTF.